This TCR beta chain was profiled in a study of blood T cells in healthy people across ages. CDR1 MNHEY and CDR2 SMNVEV come from the germline V gene (reference sequence). The J segment lost 9 bases and the V segment lost 7 bases, leaving 15 bases of the junction unmatched. This CDR3 spans 15 amino acids. A second PCR of 7 to 11 cycles used a sample-barcoded 5' primer and a J-beta primer mix. The template-switch adaptor was a 5' adaptor with 12 random nucleotides. It tagged each cDNA molecule. TCRdb passed the 5' RACE reads through MiXCR, listing each CDR3 protein once. Of roughly 1.9 million distinct CDR3 sequences listed, 39% are singletons.

The specimen was blood. V usage is TRBV27 and J usage is TRBJ2-5; 9 nucleotides agree with TRBD2. The TCR comes from a human donor in good health. CDR3 nucleotides: TGTGCCAGCAAGAGGACAGCGGGGGGCCGGCGGTCCCAGTACTTC. Translated: CASKRTAGGRRSQYF.